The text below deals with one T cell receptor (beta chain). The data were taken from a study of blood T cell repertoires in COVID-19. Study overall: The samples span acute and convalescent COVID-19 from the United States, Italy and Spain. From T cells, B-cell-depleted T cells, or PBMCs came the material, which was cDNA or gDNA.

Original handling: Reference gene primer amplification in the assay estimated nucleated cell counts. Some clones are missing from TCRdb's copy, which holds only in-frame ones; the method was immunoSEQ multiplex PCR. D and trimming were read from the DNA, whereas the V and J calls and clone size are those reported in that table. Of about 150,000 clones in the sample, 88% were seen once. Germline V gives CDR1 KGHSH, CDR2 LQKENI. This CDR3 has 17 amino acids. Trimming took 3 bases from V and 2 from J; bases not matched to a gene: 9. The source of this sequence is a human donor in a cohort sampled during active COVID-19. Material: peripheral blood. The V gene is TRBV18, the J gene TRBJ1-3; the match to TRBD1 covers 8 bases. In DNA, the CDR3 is TGTGCCAGCTCACCCTACTACGACAGGGGTGCTGGAAACACCATATATTTT. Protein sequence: CASSPYYDRGAGNTIYF.